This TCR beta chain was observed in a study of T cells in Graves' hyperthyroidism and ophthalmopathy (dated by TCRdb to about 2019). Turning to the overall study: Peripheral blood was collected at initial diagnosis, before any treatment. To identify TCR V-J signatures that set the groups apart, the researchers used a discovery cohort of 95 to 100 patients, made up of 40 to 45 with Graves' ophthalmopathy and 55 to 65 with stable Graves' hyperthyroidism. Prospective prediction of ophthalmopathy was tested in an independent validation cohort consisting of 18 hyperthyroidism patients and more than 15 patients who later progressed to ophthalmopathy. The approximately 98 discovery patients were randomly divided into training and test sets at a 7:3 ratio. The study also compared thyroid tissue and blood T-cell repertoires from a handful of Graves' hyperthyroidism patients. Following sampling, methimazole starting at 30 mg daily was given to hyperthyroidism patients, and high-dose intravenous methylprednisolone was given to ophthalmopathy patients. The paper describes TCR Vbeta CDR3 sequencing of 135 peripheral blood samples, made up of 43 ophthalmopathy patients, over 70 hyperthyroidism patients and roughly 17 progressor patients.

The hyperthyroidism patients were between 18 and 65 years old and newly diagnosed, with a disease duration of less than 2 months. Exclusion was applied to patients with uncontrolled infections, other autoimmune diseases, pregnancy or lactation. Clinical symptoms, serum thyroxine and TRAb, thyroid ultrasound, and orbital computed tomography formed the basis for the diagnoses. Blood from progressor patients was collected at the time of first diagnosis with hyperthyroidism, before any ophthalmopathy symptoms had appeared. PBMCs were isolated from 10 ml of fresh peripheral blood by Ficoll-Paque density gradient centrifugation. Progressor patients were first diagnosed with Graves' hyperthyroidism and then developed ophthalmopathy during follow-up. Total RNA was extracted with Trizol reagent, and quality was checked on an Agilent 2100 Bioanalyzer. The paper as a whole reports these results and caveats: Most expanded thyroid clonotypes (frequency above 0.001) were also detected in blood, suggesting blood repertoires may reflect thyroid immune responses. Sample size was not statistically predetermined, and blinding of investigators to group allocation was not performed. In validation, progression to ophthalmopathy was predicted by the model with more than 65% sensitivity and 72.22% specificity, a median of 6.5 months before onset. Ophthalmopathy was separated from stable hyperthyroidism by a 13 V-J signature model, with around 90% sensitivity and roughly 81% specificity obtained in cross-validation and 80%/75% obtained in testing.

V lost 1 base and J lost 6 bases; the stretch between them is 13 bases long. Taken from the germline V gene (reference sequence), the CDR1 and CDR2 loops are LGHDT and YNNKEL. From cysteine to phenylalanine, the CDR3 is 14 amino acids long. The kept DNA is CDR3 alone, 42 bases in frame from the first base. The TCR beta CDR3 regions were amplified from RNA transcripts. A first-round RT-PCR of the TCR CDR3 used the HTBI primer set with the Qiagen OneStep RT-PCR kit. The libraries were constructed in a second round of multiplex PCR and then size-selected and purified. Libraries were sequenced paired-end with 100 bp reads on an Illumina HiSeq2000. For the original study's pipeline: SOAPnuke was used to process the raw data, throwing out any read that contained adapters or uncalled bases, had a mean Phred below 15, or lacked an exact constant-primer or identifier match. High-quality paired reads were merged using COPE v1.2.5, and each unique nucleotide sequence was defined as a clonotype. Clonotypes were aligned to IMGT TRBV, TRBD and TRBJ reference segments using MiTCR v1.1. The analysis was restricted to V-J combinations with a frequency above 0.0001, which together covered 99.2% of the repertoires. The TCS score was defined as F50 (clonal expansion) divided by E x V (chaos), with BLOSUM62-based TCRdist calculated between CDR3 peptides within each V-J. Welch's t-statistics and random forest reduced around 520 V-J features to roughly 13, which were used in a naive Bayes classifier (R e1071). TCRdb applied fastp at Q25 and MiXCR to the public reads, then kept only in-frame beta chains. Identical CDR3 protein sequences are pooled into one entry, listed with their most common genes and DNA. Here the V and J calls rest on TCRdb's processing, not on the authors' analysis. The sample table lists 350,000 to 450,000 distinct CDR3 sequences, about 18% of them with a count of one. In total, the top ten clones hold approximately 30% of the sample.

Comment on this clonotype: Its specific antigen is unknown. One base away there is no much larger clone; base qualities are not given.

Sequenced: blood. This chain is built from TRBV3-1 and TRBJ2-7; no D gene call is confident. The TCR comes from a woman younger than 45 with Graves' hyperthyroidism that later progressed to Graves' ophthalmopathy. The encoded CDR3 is CASSQATQTCEQYF. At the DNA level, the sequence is TGTGCCAGCAGCCAAGCGACACAAACCTGCGAGCAGTACTTC.